The clone carrying this T cell receptor (beta chain) showed up just a few times. TCRdb re-analysed the RT-PCR reads in MiXCR, keeping a single row per CDR3 protein. The data contain roughly 940,000 distinct CDR3 sequences, over 15% of them singletons. The record originates from a study of patients and donors after allogeneic stem cell transplantation. Sample: blood, either unsorted or a sorted T cell fraction (not recorded which). This sequence originates from a human donor who was either an allogeneic HSCT recipient or a stem cell or donor lymphocyte infusion donor (not recorded which). It is not recorded whose cells these are; they may come from a transplant donor.

CDR3 in amino acids: CASSQDPGAINSPLHF. The CDR3 nucleotides are TGCGCCAGCAGCCAAGATCCAGGGGCGATTAATTCACCCCTCCACTTT. This chain links TRBV4-3 with TRBJ1-6; D is perhaps TRBD1 (6 bases). Between the trimmed V and J ends, which lost 0 bases and 6 bases, there was a span of 12 bases. The germline gives CDR1 LGHNA, CDR2 YSLEER. This CDR3 is built from 16 residues.